The rows below give T cell receptor beta chains drawn from one sample of a study of cytomegalovirus exposure and HLA in healthy donors. Profiled with immunoSEQ multiplex PCR; TCRdb holds only in-frame clones, not every one. The table includes tens of thousands of clones, roughly 85% detected once. The sequenced material came from PBMCs. The receptors originated from a woman aged 35 to 49 in good health and CMV-seropositive. Each CDR3 is given with its conserved first and last residue. A D gene is named only where the DNA matches it firmly. Size values are once, few and many counts, or a class for expanded clones, and some rows have none.

TRBJ1-2	TRBV5-4	-	-	CASSFPGVNYGYTF	TGTGCCAGCAGCTTCCCAGGGGTTAACTATGGCTACACCTTC
TRBJ2-4	TRBV19	-	few	CASSTSGTQAALAKNIQYF	TGTGCCAGTAGCACCTCAGGAACCCAAGCCGCACTAGCCAAAAACATTCAGTACTTC
TRBJ2-7	TRBV18	TRBD2	-	CASSLPGLAGDLSSYEQYF	TGTGCCAGCTCGCTACCGGGACTAGCGGGGGACCTGAGCTCCTACGAGCAGTACTTC
TRBJ1-1	TRBV4-3	-	-	CASSQEPRVAEAFF	TGCGCCAGCAGCCAAGAGCCCAGGGTAGCTGAAGCTTTCTTT
TRBJ2-7	TRBV11-2	TRBD1	-	CASSSRNRGSHEQYF	TGTGCCAGCAGCTCTAGGAACAGGGGCTCCCACGAGCAGTACTTC
TRBJ1-1	TRBV5-6	-	-	CASSFFGQNTEAFF	TGTGCCAGCAGCTTTTTTGGACAGAACACTGAAGCTTTCTTT
TRBJ2-7	TRBV2	-	-	CASSSRRQGPDEQYF	TGTGCCAGCAGTAGCCGGCGGCAGGGCCCCGACGAGCAGTACTTC
TRBJ2-7	TRBV19	-	-	CASSPGPYEQYF	TGTGCCAGTAGTCCAGGGCCCTACGAGCAGTACTTC
TRBJ1-5	TRBV4-3	TRBD1	-	CASSQGTGRLNNQPQHF	TGCGCCAGCAGCCAAGGGACAGGGCGGCTGAACAATCAGCCCCAGCATTTT
TRBJ2-3	TRBV5-7	-	medium-sized	CASSLVAGRTDTQYF	TGTGCCAGCAGCTTGGTGGCGGGGAGGACAGATACGCAGTATTTT
TRBJ2-5	TRBV5-5	-	-	CASSPGQGHPTETQYF	TGTGCCAGCAGCCCGGGGCAGGGGCATCCGACGGAGACCCAGTACTTC
TRBJ2-1	TRBV25-1	TRBD1	once	CASSDPGTVYNEQFF	TGTGCCAGCAGTGACCCCGGGACAGTCTACAATGAGCAGTTCTTC
TRBJ1-4	TRBV28	-	-	CASSPRVFSEKLFF	TGTGCCAGCAGTCCGAGGGTCTTCAGTGAAAAACTGTTTTTT
TRBJ1-1	TRBV9	-	-	CASSVDPTDTEAFF	TGTGCCAGCAGCGTAGATCCTACAGACACTGAAGCTTTCTTT
TRBJ1-5	TRBV4-3	-	-	CASSQERGNSNQPQHF	TGCGCCAGCAGCCAAGAGAGGGGGAATAGCAATCAGCCCCAGCATTTT
TRBJ1-2	TRBV4-1	TRBD1	-	CASSPPGSGGPPTYGYTF	TGCGCCAGCAGCCCCCCCGGCTCAGGGGGCCCCCCAACCTATGGCTACACCTTC
TRBJ2-7	TRBV5-1	-	-	CASSSDRDEQYF	TGCGCCAGCAGCTCGGACAGAGACGAGCAGTACTTC
TRBJ2-3	TRBV27	TRBD1	-	CASSPRSRQGRDTQYF	TGTGCCAGCAGTCCCCGAAGCAGACAGGGGCGCGATACGCAGTATTTT
TRBJ2-7	TRBV5-5	-	-	CASSQDLGGWYEQYF	TGCGCCAGCAGCCAAGATCTAGGGGGATGGTACGAGCAGTACTTC
TRBJ2-3	TRBV15	-	-	CATSRGQGLTDTQYF	TGTGCCACCAGCAGAGGGCAAGGACTAACAGATACGCAGTATTTT
TRBJ2-1	TRBV7-7	-	-	CASSVQGGSYNEQFF	TGTGCCAGCAGCGTCCAGGGGGGCTCCTACAATGAGCAGTTCTTC
TRBJ1-5	TRBV6-5	-	-	CASSSLRDQPQHF	TGTGCCAGCAGCTCCTTGAGGGATCAGCCCCAGCATTTT
TRBJ2-3	TRBV4-3	TRBD2	-	CASSQVVAGGADTQYF	TGCGCCAGCAGCCAAGTAGTAGCGGGGGGCGCAGATACGCAGTATTTT
TRBJ1-5	TRBV29-1	-	-	CSVEAGYNQPQHF	TGCAGCGTTGAGGCCGGGTATAATCAGCCCCAGCATTTT
TRBJ2-3	TRBV4-1	-	-	CASSQDGAAPGDTQYF	TGCGCCAGCAGCCAAGATGGGGCAGCCCCAGGAGATACGCAGTATTTT
TRBJ2-2	TRBV9	-	-	CASSVSGLAGELFF	TGTGCCAGCAGCGTAAGCGGGCTCGCCGGGGAGCTGTTTTTT
TRBJ1-1	TRBV28	-	-	CASRGPTRNTEAFF	TGTGCCAGCAGGGGCCCTACAAGGAACACTGAAGCTTTCTTT
TRBJ1-2	TRBV14	TRBD1	once	CASKPGTGNYGYTF	TGTGCCAGCAAGCCAGGGACAGGGAACTATGGCTACACCTTC
TRBJ1-2	TRBV6-5	TRBD1	-	CASSTNYRGSYGYTF	TGTGCCAGCAGTACTAATTACAGGGGGAGTTATGGCTACACCTTC
TRBJ2-7	TRBV5-5	TRBD1	-	CASSFMDRGYYEQYF	TGTGCCAGCAGCTTTATGGACAGGGGCTACTACGAGCAGTACTTC
TRBJ2-2	TRBV7-3	-	-	CASSLYSAGELFF	TGTGCCAGCAGCTTATATAGCGCCGGGGAGCTGTTTTTT
TRBJ1-2	TRBV7-8	TRBD1	-	CASSSLGQGSGYTF	TGTGCCAGCAGCTCGCTGGGACAGGGCTCTGGCTACACCTTC
TRBJ1-5	TRBV10-2	-	few	CASSQGSFQPQHF	TGCGCCAGCTCACAGGGATCTTTTCAGCCCCAGCATTTT
TRBJ2-5	TRBV2	TRBD2	-	CAFPWGGRGETQYF	TGTGCCTTCCCGTGGGGGGGTCGCGGAGAGACCCAGTACTTC
TRBJ1-1	TRBV5-5	-	-	CASSSEGEAFF	TGTGCCAGCAGCTCCGAGGGTGAAGCTTTCTTT
TRBJ2-7	TRBV9	TRBD2	-	CASSFLGGISYEQYF	TGTGCCAGCAGCTTCCTGGGGGGGATCTCCTACGAGCAGTACTTC
TRBJ1-5	TRBV4-2	TRBD1	-	CASSPDRGNQPQHF	TGTGCCAGCAGCCCGGACAGGGGCAATCAGCCCCAGCATTTT